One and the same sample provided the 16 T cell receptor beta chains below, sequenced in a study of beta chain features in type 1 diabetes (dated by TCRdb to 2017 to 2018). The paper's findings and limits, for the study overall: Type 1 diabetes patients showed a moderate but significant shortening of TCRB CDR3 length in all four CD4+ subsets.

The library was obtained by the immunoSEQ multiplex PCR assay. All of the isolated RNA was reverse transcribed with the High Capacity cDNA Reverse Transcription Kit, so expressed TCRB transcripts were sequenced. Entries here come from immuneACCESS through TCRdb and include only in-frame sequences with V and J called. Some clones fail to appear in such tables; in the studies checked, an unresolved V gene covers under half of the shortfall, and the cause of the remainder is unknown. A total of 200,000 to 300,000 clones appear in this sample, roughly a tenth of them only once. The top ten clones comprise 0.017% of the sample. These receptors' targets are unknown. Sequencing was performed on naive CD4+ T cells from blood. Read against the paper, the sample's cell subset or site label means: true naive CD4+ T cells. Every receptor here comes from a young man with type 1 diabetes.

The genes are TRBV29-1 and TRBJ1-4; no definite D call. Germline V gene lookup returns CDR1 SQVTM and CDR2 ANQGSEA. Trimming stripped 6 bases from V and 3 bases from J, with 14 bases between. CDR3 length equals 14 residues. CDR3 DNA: TGCAGCGTAACCCCCCGGGGTCCTAATGAAAAACTGTTTTTT. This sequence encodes CSVTPRGPNEKLFF.

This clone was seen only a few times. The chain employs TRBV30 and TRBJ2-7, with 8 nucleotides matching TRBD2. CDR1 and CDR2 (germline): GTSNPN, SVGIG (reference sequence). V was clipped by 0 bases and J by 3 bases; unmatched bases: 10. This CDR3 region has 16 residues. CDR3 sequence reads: CAWSVYSSGALYEQYF. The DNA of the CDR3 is TGTGCCTGGAGTGTATATAGTAGCGGGGCGCTCTACGAGCAGTACTTC.

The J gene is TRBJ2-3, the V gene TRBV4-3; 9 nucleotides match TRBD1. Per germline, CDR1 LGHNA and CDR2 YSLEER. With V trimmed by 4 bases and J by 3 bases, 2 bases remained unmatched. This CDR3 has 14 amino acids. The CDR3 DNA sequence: TGCGCCAGCAGCCGGGACAGGGCGACAGATACGCAGTATTTT. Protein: CASSRDRATDTQYF.

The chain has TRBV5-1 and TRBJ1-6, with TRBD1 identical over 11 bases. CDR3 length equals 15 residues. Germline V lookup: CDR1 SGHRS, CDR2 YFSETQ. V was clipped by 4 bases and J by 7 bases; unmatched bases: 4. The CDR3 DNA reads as TGCGCCAGCAGCCAAGGGACAGGGGGGAATTCACCCCTCCACTTT. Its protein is CASSQGTGGNSPLHF.

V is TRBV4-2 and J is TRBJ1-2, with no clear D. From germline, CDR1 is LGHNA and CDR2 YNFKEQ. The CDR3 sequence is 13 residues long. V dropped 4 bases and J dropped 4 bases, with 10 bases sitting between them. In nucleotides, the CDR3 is TGTGCCAGCAGCCCCGGCGGTATCTATGGCTACACCTTC. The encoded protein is CASSPGGIYGYTF.

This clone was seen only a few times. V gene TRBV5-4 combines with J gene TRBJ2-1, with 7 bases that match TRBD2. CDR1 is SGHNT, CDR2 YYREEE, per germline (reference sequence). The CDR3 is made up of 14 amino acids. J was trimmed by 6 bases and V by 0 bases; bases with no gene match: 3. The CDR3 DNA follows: TGTGCCAGCAGCTTGGGACTAGCTGGCAATGAGCAGTTCTTC. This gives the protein CASSLGLAGNEQFF.

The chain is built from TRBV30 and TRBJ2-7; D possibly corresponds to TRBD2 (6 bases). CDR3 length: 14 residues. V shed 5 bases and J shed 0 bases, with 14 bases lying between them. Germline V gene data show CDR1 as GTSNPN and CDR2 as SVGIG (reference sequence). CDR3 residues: CAWHPGRLSYEQYF. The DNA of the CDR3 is TGTGCCTGGCACCCCGGGAGACTCTCCTACGAGCAGTACTTC. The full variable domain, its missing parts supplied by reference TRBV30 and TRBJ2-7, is SQTIHQWPATLVQPVGSPLSLECTVEGTSNPNLYWYRQAAGRGLQLLFYSVGIGQISSEVPQNLSASRPQDRQFILSSKKLLLSDSGFYLCAWHPGRLSYEQYFGPGTRLTVT.

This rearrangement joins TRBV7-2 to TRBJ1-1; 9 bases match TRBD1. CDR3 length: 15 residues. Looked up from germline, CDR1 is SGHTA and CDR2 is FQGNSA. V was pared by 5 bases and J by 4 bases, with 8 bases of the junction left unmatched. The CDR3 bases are TGTGCCAGCAGCACCTCCGGGACAGGGAGCACTGAAGCTTTCTTT. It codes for CASSTSGTGSTEAFF.

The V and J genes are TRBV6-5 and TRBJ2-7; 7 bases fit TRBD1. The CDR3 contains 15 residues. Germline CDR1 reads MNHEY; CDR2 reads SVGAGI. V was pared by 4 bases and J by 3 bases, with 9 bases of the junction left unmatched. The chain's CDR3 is CASSSERQGLYEQYF. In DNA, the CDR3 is TGTGCCAGCAGTTCAGAGAGACAGGGCCTCTACGAGCAGTACTTC.

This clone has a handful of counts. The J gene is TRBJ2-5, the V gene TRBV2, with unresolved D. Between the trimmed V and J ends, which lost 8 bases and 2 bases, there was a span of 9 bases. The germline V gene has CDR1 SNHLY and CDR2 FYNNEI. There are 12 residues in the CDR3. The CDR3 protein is CASGRRQETQYF. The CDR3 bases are TGTGCCAGCGGCCGGCGGCAAGAGACCCAGTACTTC.

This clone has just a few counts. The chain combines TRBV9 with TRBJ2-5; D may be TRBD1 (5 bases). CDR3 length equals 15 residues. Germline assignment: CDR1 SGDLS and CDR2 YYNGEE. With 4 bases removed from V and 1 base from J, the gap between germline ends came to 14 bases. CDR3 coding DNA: TGTGCCAGCAGCCCGTTTGAAAGGGGCCAAGAGACCCAGTACTTC. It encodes CASSPFERGQETQYF.

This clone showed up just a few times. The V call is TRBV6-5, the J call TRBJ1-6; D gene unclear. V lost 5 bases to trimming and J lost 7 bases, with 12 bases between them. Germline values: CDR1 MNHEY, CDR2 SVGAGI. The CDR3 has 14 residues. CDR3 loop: CASSPPGYNSPLHF. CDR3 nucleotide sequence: TGTGCCAGCAGTCCTCCGGGGTACAATTCACCCCTCCACTTT.

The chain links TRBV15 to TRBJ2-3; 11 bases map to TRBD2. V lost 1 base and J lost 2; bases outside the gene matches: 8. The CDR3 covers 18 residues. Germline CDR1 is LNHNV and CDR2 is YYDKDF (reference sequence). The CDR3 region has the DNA TGTGCCACCAGCAGAGGGGAACTAGCGGGGGCGTACACAGATACGCAGTATTTT. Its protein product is CATSRGELAGAYTDTQYF. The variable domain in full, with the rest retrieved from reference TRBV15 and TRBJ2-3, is DAMVIQNPRYQVTQFGKPVTLSCSQTLNHNVMYWYQQKSSQAPKLLFHYYDKDFNNEADTPDNFQSRRPNTSFCFLDIRSPGLGDTAMYLCATSRGELAGAYTDTQYFGPGTRLTVL.

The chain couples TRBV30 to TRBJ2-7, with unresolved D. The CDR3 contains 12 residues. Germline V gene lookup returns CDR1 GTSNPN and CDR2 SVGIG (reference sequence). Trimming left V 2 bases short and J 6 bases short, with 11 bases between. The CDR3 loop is CAWSRSDSEQYF. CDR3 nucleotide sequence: TGTGCCTGGAGTAGATCCGACTCCGAGCAGTACTTC.

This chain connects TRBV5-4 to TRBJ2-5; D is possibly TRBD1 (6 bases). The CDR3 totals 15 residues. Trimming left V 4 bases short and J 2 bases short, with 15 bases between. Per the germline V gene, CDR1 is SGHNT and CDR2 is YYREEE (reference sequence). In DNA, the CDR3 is TGTGCCAGCAGCCCAAGGACAGCAGATCAAGAGACCCAGTACTTC. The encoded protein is CASSPRTADQETQYF.

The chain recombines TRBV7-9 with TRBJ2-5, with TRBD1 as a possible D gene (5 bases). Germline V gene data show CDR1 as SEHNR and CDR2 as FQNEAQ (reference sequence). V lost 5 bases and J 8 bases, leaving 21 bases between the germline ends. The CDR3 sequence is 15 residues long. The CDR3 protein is CASSPRTSSRVTQYF. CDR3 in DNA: TGTGCCAGCAGCCCTCGGACATCCTCAAGAGTTACCCAGTACTTC.